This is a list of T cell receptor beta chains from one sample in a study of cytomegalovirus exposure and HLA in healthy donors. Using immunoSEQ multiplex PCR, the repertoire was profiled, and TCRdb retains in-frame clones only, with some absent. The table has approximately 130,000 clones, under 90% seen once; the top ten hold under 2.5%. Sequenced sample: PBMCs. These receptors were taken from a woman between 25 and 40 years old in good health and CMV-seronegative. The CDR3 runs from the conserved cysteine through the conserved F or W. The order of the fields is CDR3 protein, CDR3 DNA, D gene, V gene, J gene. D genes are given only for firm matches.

CDR3 protein: CASSIVAGGSDTQYF
CDR3 DNA: TGTGCCAGTAGTATAGTGGCAGGGGGCTCAGATACGCAGTATTTT
D gene: TRBD1
V gene: TRBV19
J gene: TRBJ2-3

CDR3 protein: CASSEGTSAKNIQYF
CDR3 DNA: TGTGCCAGCAGTGAAGGGACTAGCGCCAAAAACATTCAGTACTTC
D gene: TRBD2
V gene: TRBV2
J gene: TRBJ2-4

CDR3 protein: CASSSKRGPYEQYF
CDR3 DNA: TGTGCCAGCAGCTCCAAGCGGGGGCCCTACGAGCAGTACTTC
D gene: TRBD2
V gene: TRBV11-2
J gene: TRBJ2-7

CDR3 protein: CATQTRGQGTDTQYF
CDR3 DNA: TGTGCCACTCAAACCAGGGGGCAAGGGACAGATACGCAGTATTTT
D gene: TRBD1
V gene: TRBV27
J gene: TRBJ2-3

CDR3 protein: CASSYGASNYGYTF
CDR3 DNA: TGTGCCAGCAGTTACGGGGCATCTAACTATGGCTACACCTTC
D gene: .
V gene: TRBV6-5
J gene: TRBJ1-2

CDR3 protein: CASSYDSKAGETQYF
CDR3 DNA: TGTGCCAGCAGTTACGACTCCAAGGCAGGGGAGACCCAGTACTTC
D gene: .
V gene: TRBV6-6
J gene: TRBJ2-5

CDR3 protein: CASSPRGGLTNEKLFF
CDR3 DNA: TGTGCCAGCTCACCACGGGGGGGCCTAACTAATGAAAAACTGTTTTTT
D gene: .
V gene: TRBV18
J gene: TRBJ1-4

CDR3 protein: CASSFGQGAGNGYTF
CDR3 DNA: TGCGCCAGCAGCTTCGGACAGGGGGCAGGTAATGGCTACACCTTC
D gene: TRBD1
V gene: TRBV5-1
J gene: TRBJ1-2

CDR3 protein: CASSSTGIGQPQHF
CDR3 DNA: TGTGCCAGCAGCTCGACAGGGATTGGTCAGCCCCAGCATTTT
D gene: TRBD1
V gene: TRBV7-2
J gene: TRBJ1-5

CDR3 protein: CASSRAWGGVHNEQFF
CDR3 DNA: TGCGCCAGCAGCCGAGCCTGGGGGGGAGTCCACAATGAGCAGTTCTTC
D gene: TRBD2
V gene: TRBV4-1
J gene: TRBJ2-1

CDR3 protein: CASSPLSDRLANYGYTF
CDR3 DNA: TGTGCCAGCAGCCCCCTCTCTGACAGATTAGCTAACTATGGCTACACCTTC
D gene: .
V gene: TRBV13
J gene: TRBJ1-2

CDR3 protein: CASSRGLAGGLGTGELFF
CDR3 DNA: TGCGCCAGCAGCCGGGGACTAGCGGGGGGGCTTGGCACCGGGGAGCTGTTTTTT
D gene: TRBD2
V gene: TRBV4-3
J gene: TRBJ2-2

CDR3 protein: CASSSGTGITDTQYF
CDR3 DNA: TGCGCCAGCAGCTCCGGGACAGGTATCACAGATACGCAGTATTTT
D gene: TRBD1
V gene: TRBV5-1
J gene: TRBJ2-3

CDR3 protein: CASSSPSGSPQETQYF
CDR3 DNA: TGTGCCAGCAGCTCTCCTAGCGGCTCCCCCCAAGAGACCCAGTACTTC
D gene: TRBD2
V gene: TRBV5-8
J gene: TRBJ2-5

CDR3 protein: CASSSASDYYGYTF
CDR3 DNA: TGTGCCAGCAGTTCGGCCAGCGACTACTATGGCTACACCTTC
D gene: .
V gene: TRBV27
J gene: TRBJ1-2

CDR3 protein: CASSVPGLAGGETQYF
CDR3 DNA: TGTGCCAGCAGCGTCCCGGGGCTAGCGGGGGGAGAGACCCAGTACTTC
D gene: TRBD2
V gene: TRBV9
J gene: TRBJ2-5

CDR3 protein: CASSSGTPSSGNTIYF
CDR3 DNA: TGCGCCAGCAGCTCCGGGACACCATCCTCTGGAAACACCATATATTTT
D gene: .
V gene: TRBV5-1
J gene: TRBJ1-3

CDR3 protein: CASSVPGQGQYEQYF
CDR3 DNA: TGTGCCAGTAGTGTTCCGGGACAGGGGCAATACGAGCAGTACTTC
D gene: TRBD1
V gene: TRBV19
J gene: TRBJ2-7

CDR3 protein: CATSSQTSVTDTQYF
CDR3 DNA: TGTGCCACCAGCAGCCAGACTAGCGTAACAGATACGCAGTATTTT
D gene: TRBD2
V gene: TRBV15
J gene: TRBJ2-3

CDR3 protein: CASSLARTEQFF
CDR3 DNA: TGTGCCAGCAGCTTGGCCAGAACGGAGCAGTTCTTC
D gene: .
V gene: TRBV5-4
J gene: TRBJ2-1

CDR3 protein: CASSTGLGDGYTF
CDR3 DNA: TGTGCCAGTAGTACGGGTCTGGGAGATGGCTACACCTTC
D gene: .
V gene: TRBV19
J gene: TRBJ1-2

CDR3 protein: CAIAPWGGKGGYTF
CDR3 DNA: TGTGCCATCGCCCCGTGGGGGGGCAAGGGTGGCTACACCTTC
D gene: .
V gene: TRBV27
J gene: TRBJ1-2